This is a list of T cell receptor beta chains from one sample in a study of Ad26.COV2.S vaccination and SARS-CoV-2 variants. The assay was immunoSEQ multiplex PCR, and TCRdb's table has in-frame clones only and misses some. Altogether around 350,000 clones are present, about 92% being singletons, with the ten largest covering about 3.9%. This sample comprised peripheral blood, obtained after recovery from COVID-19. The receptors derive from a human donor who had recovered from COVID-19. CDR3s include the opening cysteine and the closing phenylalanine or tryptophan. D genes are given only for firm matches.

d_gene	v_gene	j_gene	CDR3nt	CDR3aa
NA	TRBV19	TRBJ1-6	TGTGCCAGTAGTCCGGTGGGGAGCTCCTATAATTCACCCCTCCACTTT	CASSPVGSSYNSPLHF
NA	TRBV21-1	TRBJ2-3	TGTGCCAGCCGCTCCTGGATCATGGGGGATACGCAGTATTTT	CASRSWIMGDTQYF
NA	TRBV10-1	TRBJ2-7	TGCGCCAGCAGCCCCGGGGGAAGAGGGGAGCAGTACTTC	CASSPGGRGEQYF
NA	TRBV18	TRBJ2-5	TGTGCCAGCTCACCCCCCGGCGGGGAATTTGGGACCCAGTACTTC	CASSPPGGEFGTQYF
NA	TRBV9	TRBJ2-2	TGTGCCAGCAGCGCCGCGAACACCGGGGAGCTGTTTTTT	CASSAANTGELFF
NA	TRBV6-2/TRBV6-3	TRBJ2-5	TGTGCCAGCAGTTACGTGCAGACCCAGTACTTC	CASSYVQTQYF
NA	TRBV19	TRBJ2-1	TGTGCCAGTACTGGTCAGAACTCCTACAATGAGCAGTTCTTC	CASTGQNSYNEQFF
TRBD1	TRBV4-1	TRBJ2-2	TGCGCCAGCAGCCCCTTAGGACAGGGCTCCGGGGAGCTGTTTTTT	CASSPLGQGSGELFF
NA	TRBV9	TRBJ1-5	TGTGCCAGCAGCCCCAATACGGATCAGCCCCAGCATTTT	CASSPNTDQPQHF
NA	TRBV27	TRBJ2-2	TGTGCCAGCAGTTTTTTAGGGGCCACCGGGGAGCTGTTTTTT	CASSFLGATGELFF
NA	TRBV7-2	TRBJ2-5	TGTGCCAGCAGCCCTCTTGGAGGTGGAGAGACCCAGTACTTC	CASSPLGGGETQYF
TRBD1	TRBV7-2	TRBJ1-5	TGTGCCAGCAGCCCGGACAGGGGCGGAGGGCCCCAGCATTTT	CASSPDRGGGPQHF
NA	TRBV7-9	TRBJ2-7	TGTGCCAGCAGCCCCCTTAGCGAGGGTCGGGAGCAGTACTTC	CASSPLSEGREQYF
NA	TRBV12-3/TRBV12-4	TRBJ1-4	TGTGCCAGCAGTTTGGCAGGGCCTGAAAAACTGTTTTTT	CASSLAGPEKLFF
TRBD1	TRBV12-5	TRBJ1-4	TGTGCTAGTGGTTTGTGGGCAGGGGGCCGCCCGGCCTATGAAAAACTGTTTTTT	CASGLWAGGRPAYEKLFF
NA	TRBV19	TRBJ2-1	TGTGCCAGTAATAGTCCGGCGTCATCCTACAATGAGCAGTTCTTC	CASNSPASSYNEQFF
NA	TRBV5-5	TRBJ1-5	TGTGCCAGCAGCTTGACAGGACTTAATCAGCCCCAGCATTTT	CASSLTGLNQPQHF
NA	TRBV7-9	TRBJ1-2	TGTGCCAGCAGCTCCTACACCTTC	CASSSYTF
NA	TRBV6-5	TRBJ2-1	TGTGCCAGCATGGGCAGCTCCTACAATGAGCAGTTCTTC	CASMGSSYNEQFF
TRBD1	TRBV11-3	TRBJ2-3	TGTGCCAGCAGCTCCGGACTCCAGGGGGGCACAGATACGCAGTATTTT	CASSSGLQGGTDTQYF
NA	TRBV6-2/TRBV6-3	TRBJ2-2	TGTGCCAGCAGTCCCTCAACCGATTGGGTCACCGGGGAGCTGTTTTTT	CASSPSTDWVTGELFF
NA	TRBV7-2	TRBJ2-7	TGTGCCAGCCGTAGGGGTTTTGGCTCAGATACCTACGAGCAGTACTTC	CASRRGFGSDTYEQYF
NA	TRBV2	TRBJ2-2	TGTGCCAGCAGTGACTACCCGAACACCGGGGAGCTGTTTTTT	CASSDYPNTGELFF
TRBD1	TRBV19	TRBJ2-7	TGTGCCACCGGGACAGGGGCATTCGGAGGGGAGCAGTACTTC	CATGTGAFGGEQYF
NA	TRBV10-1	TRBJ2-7	TGCGCCAGCAGTGCTAGTTTCTACGAGCAGTACTTC	CASSASFYEQYF
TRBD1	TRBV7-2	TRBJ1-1	TGTGCCAGCAGCTTCCAGGGACAGGGGGCATTGGGAGCTTTCTTT	CASSFQGQGALGAFF
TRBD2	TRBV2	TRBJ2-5	TGTGCCAGCATGGAGAGACTAGCGCTAGAGACCCAGTACTTC	CASMERLALETQYF
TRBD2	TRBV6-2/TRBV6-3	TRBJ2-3	TGTGCCAGCAGTTACCCCCTTCCTCTAGCGGGGGGGCCGGCAGATACGCAGTATTTT	CASSYPLPLAGGPADTQYF
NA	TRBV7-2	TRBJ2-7	TGTGCCAGCAGCCCCTTCCGGACAGTTTCCTCCTACGAGCAGTACTTC	CASSPFRTVSSYEQYF